The clone carrying this TCR beta chain was observed at least ten times. The CDR3 covers 18 residues. Germline trimming cut 5 bases from V and 4 bases from J; bases unmatched to any gene: 18. Authors of the study amplified TCR beta CDR3 regions from RNA transcripts. Researchers ran a first-round RT-PCR on the TCR CDR3 using the HTBI primer set. TCRdb independently ran MiXCR on the multiplex PCR reads; one entry per CDR3 protein. The sample yields under 250,000 distinct CDR3 sequences, roughly 17% seen once. This entry belongs to a study of T cells in Graves' hyperthyroidism and ophthalmopathy. This sequence was found in a man in his forties or fifties with Graves' hyperthyroidism. This chain joins TRBV12-3 or TRBV12-4 and TRBJ2-3, with 7 nucleotides matching TRBD2. Sample: blood. The CDR3 bases are TGTGCCAGCAGTCGTTTCGCGGGAGCGGCGGCGAAAGCAGATACGCAGTATTTT. This codes for CASSRFAGAAAKADTQYF.